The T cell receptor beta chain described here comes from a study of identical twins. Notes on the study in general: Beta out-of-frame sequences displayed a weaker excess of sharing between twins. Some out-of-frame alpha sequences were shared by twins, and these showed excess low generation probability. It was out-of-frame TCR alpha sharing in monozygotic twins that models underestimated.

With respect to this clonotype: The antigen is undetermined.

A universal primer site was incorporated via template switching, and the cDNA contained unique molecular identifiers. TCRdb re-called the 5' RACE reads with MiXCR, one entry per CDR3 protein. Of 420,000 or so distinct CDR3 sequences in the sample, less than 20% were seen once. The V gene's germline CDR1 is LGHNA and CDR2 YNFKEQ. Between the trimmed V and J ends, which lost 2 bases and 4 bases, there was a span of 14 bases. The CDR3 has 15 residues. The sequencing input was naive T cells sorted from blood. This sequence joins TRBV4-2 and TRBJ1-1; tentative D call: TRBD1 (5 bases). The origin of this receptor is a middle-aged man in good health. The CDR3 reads CASSQRRDGGTEAFF. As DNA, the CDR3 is TGTGCCAGCAGCCAACGCCGGGACGGGGGCACTGAAGCTTTCTTT.